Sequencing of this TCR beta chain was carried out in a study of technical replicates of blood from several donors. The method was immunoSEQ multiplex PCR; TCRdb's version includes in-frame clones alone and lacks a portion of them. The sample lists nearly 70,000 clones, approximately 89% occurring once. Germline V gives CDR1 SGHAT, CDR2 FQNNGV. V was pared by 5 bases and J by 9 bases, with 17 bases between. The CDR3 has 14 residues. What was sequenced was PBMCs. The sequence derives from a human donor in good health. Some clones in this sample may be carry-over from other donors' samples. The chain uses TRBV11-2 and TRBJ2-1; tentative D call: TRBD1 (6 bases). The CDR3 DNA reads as TGTGCCAGCAGCCAACGACAGGACGGAAGTGAGCAGTTCTTC. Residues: CASSQRQDGSEQFF.